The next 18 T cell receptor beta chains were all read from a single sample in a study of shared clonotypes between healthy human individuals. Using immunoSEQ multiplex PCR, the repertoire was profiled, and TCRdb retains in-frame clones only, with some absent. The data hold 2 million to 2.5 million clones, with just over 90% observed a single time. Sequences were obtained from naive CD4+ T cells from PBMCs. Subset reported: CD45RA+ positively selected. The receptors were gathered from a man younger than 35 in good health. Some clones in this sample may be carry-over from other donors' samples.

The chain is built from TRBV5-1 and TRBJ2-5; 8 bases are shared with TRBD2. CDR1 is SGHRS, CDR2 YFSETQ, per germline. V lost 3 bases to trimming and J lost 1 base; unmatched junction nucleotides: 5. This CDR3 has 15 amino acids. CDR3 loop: CASSSLGTSQETQYF. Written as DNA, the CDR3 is TGCGCCAGCAGCTCCCTTGGGACTAGCCAAGAGACCCAGTACTTC.

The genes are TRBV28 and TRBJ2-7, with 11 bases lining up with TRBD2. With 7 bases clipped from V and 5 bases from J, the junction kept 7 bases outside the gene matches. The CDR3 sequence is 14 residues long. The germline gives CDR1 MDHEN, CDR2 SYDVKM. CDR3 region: CASITSGSSHEQYF. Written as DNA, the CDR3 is TGTGCCAGCATCACTAGCGGGAGTTCCCACGAGCAGTACTTC.

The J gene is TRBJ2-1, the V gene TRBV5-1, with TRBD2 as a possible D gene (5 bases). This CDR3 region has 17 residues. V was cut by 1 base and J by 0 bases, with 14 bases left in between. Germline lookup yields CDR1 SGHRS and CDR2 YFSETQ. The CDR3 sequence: CASSLILASNSYNEQFF. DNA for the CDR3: TGCGCCAGCAGCTTGATCCTAGCCTCGAACTCCTACAATGAGCAGTTCTTC.

CDR3 in DNA: TGTGCCAGTAGTATATGGGATAGCGGGAGGGCCGGGCTCTTGACAGATACGCAGTATTTT. This encodes CASSIWDSGRAGLLTDTQYF. The V and J genes are TRBV19 and TRBJ2-3; 11 bases fit TRBD2. CDR1 and CDR2 (germline): LNHDA, SQIVND (reference sequence). V trimming: 2 bases; J trimming: 3 bases; junction bases outside the gene matches: 16. There are 20 residues in the CDR3. Combining the CDR3 with reference TRBV19 and TRBJ2-3 gives the whole variable domain DGGITQSPKYLFRKEGQNVTLSCEQNLNHDAMYWYRQDPGQGLRLIYYSQIVNDFQKGDIAEGYSVSREKKESFPLTVTSAQKNPTAFYLCASSIWDSGRAGLLTDTQYFGPGTRLTVL.

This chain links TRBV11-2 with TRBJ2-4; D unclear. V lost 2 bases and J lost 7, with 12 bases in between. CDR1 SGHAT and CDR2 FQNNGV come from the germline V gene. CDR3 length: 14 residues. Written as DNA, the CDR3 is TGTGCCAGCAGCTTAAAAACTATGGGTAACATTCAGTACTTC. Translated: CASSLKTMGNIQYF. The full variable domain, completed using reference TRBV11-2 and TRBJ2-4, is EAGVAQSPRYKIIEKRQSVAFWCNPISGHATLYWYQQILGQGPKLLIQFQNNGVVDDSQLPKDRFSAERLKGVDSTLKIQPAKLEDSAVYLCASSLKTMGNIQYFGAGTRLSVL.

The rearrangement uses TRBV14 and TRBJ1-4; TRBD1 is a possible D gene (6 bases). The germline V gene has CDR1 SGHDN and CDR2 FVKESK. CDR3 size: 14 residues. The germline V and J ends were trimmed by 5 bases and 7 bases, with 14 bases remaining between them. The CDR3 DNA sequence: TGTGCCAGCAGCGCGATGGGGGCGGGTGAAAAACTGTTTTTT. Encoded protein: CASSAMGAGEKLFF. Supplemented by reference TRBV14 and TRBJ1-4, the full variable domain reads EAGVTQFPSHSVIEKGQTVTLRCDPISGHDNLYWYRRVMGKEIKFLLHFVKESKQDESGMPNNRFLAERTGGTYSTLKVQPAELEDSGVYFCASSAMGAGEKLFFGSGTQLSVL.

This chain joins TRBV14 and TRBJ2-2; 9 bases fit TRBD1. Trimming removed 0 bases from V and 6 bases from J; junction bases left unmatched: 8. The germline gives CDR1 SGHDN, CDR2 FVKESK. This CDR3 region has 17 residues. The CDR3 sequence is CASSQDIRTGVPGELFF. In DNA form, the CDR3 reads TGTGCCAGCAGCCAAGATATAAGGACAGGGGTCCCCGGGGAGCTGTTTTTT.

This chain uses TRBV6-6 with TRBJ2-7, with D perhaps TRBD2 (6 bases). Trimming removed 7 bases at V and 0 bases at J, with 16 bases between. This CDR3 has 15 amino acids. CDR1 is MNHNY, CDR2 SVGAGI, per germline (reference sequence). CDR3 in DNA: TGTGCCAGCAATAGAGGGACTTCCTACTCCTACGAGCAGTACTTC. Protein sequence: CASNRGTSYSYEQYF.

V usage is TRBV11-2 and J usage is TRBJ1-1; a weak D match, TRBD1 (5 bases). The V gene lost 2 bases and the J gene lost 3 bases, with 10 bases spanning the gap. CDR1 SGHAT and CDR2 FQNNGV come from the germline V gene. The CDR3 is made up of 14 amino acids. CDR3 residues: CASSLRWGDTEAFF. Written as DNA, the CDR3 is TGTGCCAGCAGCTTACGGTGGGGGGACACTGAAGCTTTCTTT. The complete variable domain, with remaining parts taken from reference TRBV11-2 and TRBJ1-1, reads EAGVAQSPRYKIIEKRQSVAFWCNPISGHATLYWYQQILGQGPKLLIQFQNNGVVDDSQLPKDRFSAERLKGVDSTLKIQPAKLEDSAVYLCASSLRWGDTEAFFGQGTRLTVV.

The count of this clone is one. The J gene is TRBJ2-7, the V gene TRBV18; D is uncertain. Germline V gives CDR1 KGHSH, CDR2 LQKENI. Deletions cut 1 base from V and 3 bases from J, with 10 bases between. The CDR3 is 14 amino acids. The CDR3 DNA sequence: TGTGCCAGCTCACCACGGCAGGACGACTACGAGCAGTACTTC. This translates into CASSPRQDDYEQYF.

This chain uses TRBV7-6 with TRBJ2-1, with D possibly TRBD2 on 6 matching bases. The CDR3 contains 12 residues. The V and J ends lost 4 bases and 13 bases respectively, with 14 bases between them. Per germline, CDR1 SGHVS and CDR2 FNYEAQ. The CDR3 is CASSSGAGPQFF. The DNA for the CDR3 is TGTGCCAGCAGCTCTGGGGCGGGACCTCAGTTCTTC.

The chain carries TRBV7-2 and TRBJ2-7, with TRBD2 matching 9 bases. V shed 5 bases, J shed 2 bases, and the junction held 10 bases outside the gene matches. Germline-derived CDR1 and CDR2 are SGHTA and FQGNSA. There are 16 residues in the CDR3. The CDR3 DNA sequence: TGTGCCAGCAGCCCAAGGGCACGCGGGAGGGCCTACGAGCAGTACTTC. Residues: CASSPRARGRAYEQYF.

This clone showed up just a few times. DNA for the CDR3: TGTGCCAGCAGTCCCGAGGAGGTGACGAACACTGAAGCTTTCTTT. This sequence encodes CASSPEEVTNTEAFF. The gene calls are TRBV7-9 and TRBJ1-1; D not resolved. Trimming removed 6 bases at V and 1 base at J, with 15 bases between. The CDR3 sequence is 15 residues long. CDR1 is SEHNR and CDR2 is FQNEAQ in the germline V gene (reference sequence). Based on the CDR3 plus reference TRBV7-9 and TRBJ1-1, the full variable domain is DTGVSQNPRHKITKRGQNVTFRCDPISEHNRLYWYRQTLGQGPEFLTYFQNEAQLEKSRLLSDRFSAERPKGSFSTLEIQRTEQGDSAMYLCASSPEEVTNTEAFFGQGTRLTVV.

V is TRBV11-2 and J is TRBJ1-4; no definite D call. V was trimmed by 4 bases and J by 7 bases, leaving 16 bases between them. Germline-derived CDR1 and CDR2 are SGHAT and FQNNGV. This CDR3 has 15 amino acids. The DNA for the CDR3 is TGTGCCAGCAGCTCGCCCCGGACCGTCGGTGAAAAACTGTTTTTT. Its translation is CASSSPRTVGEKLFF.

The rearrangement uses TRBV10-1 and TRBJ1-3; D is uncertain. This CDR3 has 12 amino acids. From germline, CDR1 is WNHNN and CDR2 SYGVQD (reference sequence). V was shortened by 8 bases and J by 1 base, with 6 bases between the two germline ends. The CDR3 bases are TGCGCCAGCGGGGAGTCTGGAAACACCATATATTTT. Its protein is CASGESGNTIYF.

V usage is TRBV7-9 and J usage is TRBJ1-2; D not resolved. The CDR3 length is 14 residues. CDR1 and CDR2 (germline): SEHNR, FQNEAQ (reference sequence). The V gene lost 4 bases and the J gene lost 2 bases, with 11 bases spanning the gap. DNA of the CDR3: TGTGCCAGCAGCTCGCTGGCCCTAAACTATGGCTACACCTTC. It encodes CASSSLALNYGYTF.

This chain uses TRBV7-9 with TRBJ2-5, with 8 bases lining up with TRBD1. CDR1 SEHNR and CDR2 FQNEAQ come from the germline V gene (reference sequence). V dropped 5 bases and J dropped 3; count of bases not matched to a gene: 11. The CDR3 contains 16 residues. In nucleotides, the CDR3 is TGTGCCAGCAGCCCCCCATGGGGACAGGCCAAAGAGACCCAGTACTTC. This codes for CASSPPWGQAKETQYF.

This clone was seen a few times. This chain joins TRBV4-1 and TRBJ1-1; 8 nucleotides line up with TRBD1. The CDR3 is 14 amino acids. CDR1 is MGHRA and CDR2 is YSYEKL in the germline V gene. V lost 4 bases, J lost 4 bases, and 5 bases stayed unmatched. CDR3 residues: CASSLKQGGTEAFF. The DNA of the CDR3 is TGCGCCAGCAGCCTAAAACAGGGGGGCACTGAAGCTTTCTTT.